This TCR beta chain was sequenced for a study of cytomegalovirus exposure and HLA in healthy donors. Study-wide context: Findings of an earlier analysis included around 100 million unique TCR beta sequences from 190 million or so T cells.

Study outcomes and limitations: For cytomegalovirus status, the classifier reportedly gave diagnoses with high specificity and sensitivity. Later work showed greater clonal expansion in HLA-associated TCR beta chains than in equally common others. In a later analysis, the majority of CMV-associated beta chains seemingly showed HLA restriction.

Primers for the PCR totalled 60 Vbeta and 13 Jbeta. Libraries were prepared by immunoSEQ multiplex PCR; TCRdb keeps only in-frame clonotypes and omits some of them. The sample contains more than 95,000 clones, roughly 85% of which appear only once. The CDR3 has 14 residues. Germline-derived CDR1 and CDR2 are MDHEN and SYDVKM. V lost 6 bases to trimming and J lost 4 bases; unmatched junction nucleotides: 3. A note on this clone: Antigen unknown.

The clonotype was recovered from a man between 60 and 70 years old in good health and CMV-seropositive. This chain uses TRBV28 with TRBJ2-2; 9 nucleotides match TRBD2. Sequencing used PBMCs. The CDR3 here is CASSVSGGTGELFF. In DNA form, the CDR3 reads TGTGCCAGCAGCGTTAGCGGGGGCACCGGGGAGCTGTTTTTT.